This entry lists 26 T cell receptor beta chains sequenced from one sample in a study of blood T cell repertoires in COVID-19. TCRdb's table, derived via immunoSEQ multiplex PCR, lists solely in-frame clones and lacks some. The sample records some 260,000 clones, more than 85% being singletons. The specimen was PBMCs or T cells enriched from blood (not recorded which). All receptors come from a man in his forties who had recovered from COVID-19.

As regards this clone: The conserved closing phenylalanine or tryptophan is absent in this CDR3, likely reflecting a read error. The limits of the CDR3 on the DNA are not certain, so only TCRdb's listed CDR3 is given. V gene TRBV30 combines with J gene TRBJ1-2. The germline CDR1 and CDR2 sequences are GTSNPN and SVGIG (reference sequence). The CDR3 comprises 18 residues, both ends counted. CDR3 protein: CAWSVPGGSYGYTFGARR.

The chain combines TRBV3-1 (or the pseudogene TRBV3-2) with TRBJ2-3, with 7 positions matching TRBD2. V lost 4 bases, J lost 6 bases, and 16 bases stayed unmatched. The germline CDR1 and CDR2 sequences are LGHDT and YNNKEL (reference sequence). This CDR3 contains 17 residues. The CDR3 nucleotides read TGTGCCAGCAGCCCGATTAACGGGGGGTCCCCCTTCGATACGCAGTATTTT. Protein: CASSPINGGSPFDTQYF.

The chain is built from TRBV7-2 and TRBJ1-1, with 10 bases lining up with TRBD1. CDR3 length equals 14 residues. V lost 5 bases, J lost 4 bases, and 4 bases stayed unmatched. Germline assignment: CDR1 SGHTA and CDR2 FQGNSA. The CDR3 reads CASSRQGAGTEAFF. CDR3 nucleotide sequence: TGTGCCAGCAGCAGACAGGGGGCCGGCACTGAAGCTTTCTTT.

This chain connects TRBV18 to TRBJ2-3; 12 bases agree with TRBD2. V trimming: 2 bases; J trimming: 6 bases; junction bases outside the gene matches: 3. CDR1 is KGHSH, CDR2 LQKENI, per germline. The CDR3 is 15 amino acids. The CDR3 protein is CASSPKTSGSDTQYF. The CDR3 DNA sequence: TGTGCCAGCTCACCAAAGACTAGCGGGAGTGATACGCAGTATTTT.

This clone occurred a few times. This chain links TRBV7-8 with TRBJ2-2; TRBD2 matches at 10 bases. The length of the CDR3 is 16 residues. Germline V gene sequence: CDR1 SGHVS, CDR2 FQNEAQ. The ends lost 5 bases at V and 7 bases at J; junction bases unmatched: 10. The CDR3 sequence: CASSRLAGGIIGELFF. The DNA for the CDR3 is TGTGCCAGCAGCCGATTAGCGGGGGGTATTATCGGGGAGCTGTTTTTT. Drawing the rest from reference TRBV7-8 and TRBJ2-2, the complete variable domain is GAGVSQSPRYKVAKRGQDVALRCDPISGHVSLFWYQQALGQGPEFLTYFQNEAQLDKSGLPSDRFFAERPEGSVSTLKIQRTQQEDSAVYLCASSRLAGGIIGELFFGEGSRLTVL.

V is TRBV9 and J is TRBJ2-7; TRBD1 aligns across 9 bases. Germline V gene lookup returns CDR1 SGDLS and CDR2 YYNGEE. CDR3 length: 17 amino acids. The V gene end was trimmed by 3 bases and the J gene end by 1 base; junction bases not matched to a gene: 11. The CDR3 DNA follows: TGTGCCAGCAGCGCCGAAGTCGGGACAGGGCCATCCTACGAGCAGTACTTC. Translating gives CASSAEVGTGPSYEQYF. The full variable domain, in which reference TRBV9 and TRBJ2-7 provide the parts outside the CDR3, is DSGVTQTPKHLITATGQRVTLRCSPRSGDLSVYWYQQSLDQGLQFLIQYYNGEERAKGNILERFSAQQFPDLHSELNLSSLELGDSALYFCASSAEVGTGPSYEQYFGPGTRLTVT.

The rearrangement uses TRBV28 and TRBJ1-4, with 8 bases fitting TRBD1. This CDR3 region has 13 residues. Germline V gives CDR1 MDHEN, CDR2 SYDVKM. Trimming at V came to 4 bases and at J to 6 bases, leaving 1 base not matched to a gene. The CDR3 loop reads CASSSGGDEKLFF. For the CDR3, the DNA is TGTGCCAGCAGTTCAGGGGGCGATGAAAAACTGTTTTTT.

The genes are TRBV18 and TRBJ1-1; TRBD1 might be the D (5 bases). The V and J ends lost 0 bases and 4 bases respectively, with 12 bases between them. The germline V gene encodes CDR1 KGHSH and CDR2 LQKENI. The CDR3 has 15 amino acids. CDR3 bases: TGTGCCAGCTCACCACCAGCAGGGCTGATCACTGAAGCTTTCTTT. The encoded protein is CASSPPAGLITEAFF.

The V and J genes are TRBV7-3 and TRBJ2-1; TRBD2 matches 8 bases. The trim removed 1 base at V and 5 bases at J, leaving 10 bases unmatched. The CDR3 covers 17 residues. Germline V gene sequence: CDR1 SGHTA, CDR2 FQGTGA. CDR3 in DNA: TGTGCCAGCAGCTTAATGGGCATTAGCGGGACTCACAATGAGCAGTTCTTC. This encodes CASSLMGISGTHNEQFF.

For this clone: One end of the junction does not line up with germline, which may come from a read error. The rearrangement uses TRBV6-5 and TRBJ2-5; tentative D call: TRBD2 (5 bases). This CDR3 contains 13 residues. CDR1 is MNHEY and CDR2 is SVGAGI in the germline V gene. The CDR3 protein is CASSSGVQQTQYF. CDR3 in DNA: TGTGCCAGCAGCTCCGGGGTCCAACAGACCCAGTACTTC.

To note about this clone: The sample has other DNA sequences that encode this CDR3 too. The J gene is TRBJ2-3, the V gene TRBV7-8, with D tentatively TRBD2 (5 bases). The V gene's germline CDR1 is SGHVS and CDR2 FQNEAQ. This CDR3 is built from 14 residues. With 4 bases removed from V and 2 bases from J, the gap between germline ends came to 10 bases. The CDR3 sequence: CASSSREYTDTQYF. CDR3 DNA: TGTGCCAGCAGCTCCCGGGAATACACAGATACGCAGTATTTT.

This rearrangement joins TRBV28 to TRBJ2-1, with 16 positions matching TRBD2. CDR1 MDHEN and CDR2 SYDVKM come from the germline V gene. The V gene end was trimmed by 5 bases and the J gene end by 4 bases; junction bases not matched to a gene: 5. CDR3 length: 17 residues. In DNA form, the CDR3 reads TGTGCCAGCAGTGTCCCGGGACTAGCGGGAGGGTACAATGAGCAGTTCTTC. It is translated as CASSVPGLAGGYNEQFF.

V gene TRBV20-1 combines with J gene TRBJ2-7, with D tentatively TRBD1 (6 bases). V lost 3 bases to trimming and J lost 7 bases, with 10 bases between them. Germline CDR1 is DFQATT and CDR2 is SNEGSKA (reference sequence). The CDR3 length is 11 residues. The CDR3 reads CSASRGGEQYF. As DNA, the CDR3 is TGCAGTGCTAGCAGGGGTGGGGAGCAGTACTTC.

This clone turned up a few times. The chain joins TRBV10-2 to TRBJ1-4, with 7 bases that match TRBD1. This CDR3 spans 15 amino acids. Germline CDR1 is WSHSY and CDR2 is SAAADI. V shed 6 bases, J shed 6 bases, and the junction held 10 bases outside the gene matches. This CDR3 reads CASRRGLGDDEKLFF. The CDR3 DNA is TGCGCCAGCAGGAGGGGGCTCGGGGATGATGAAAAACTGTTTTTT.

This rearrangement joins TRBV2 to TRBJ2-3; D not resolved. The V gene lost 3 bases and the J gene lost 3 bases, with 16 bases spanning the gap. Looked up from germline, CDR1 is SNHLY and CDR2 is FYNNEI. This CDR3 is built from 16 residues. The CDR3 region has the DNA TGTGCCAGCAGTGATTCCTACACCTCCGGGACAGATACGCAGTATTTT. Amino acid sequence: CASSDSYTSGTDTQYF.

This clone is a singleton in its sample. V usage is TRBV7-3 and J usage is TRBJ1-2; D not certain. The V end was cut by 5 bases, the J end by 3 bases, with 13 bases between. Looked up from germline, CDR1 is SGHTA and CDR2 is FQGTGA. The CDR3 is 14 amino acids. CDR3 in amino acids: CASSPDDGDYGYTF. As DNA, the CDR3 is TGTGCCAGCAGCCCAGACGACGGAGACTATGGCTACACCTTC.

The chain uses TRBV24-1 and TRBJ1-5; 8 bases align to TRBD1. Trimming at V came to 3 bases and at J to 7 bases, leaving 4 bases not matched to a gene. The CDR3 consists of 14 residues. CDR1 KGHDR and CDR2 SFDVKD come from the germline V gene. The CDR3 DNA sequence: TGTGCCACCAGTGATGGACAGGGTTTCCAGCCCCAGCATTTT. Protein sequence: CATSDGQGFQPQHF.

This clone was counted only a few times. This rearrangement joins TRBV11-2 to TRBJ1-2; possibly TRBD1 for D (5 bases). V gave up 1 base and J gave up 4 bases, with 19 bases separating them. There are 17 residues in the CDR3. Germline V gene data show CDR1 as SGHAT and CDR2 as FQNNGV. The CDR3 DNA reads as TGTGCCAGCAGCTTAGGAGAGTACAGGTGGGGCCTCTATGGCTACACCTTC. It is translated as CASSLGEYRWGLYGYTF.

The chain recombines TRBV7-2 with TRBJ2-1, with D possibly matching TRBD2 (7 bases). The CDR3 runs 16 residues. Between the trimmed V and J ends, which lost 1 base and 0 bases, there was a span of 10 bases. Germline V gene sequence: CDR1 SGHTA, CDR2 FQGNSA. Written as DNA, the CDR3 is TGTGCCAGCAGCTTAGAAGGGGGGGTCTCCTACAATGAGCAGTTCTTC. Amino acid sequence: CASSLEGGVSYNEQFF.

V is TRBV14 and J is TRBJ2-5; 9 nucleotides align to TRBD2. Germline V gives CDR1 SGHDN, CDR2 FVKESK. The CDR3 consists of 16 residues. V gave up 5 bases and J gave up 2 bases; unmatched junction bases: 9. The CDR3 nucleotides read TGTGCCAGCAGCACCCTAGCGGGATTGTCACAAGAGACCCAGTACTTC. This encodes CASSTLAGLSQETQYF.

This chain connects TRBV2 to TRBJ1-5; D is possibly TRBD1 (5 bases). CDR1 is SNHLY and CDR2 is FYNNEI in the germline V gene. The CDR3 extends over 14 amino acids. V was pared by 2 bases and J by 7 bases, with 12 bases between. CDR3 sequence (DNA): TGTGCCAGCAGTGAAAGACAGCTACCGCAGCCCCAGCATTTT. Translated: CASSERQLPQPQHF.

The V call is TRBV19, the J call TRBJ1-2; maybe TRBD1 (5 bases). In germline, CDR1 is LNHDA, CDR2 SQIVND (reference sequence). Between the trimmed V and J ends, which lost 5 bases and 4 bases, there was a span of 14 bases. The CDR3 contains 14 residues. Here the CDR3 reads CASSPLDRSYGYTF. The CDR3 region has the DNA TGTGCCAGTAGTCCCTTAGACAGAAGCTATGGCTACACCTTC.

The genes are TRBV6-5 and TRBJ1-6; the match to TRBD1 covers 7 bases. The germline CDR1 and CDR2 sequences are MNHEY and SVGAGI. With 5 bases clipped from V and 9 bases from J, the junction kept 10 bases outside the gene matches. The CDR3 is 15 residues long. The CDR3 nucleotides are TGTGCCAGCAGTCCCGGGACAGCGAGCAGTTCACCCCTCCACTTT. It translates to CASSPGTASSSPLHF.

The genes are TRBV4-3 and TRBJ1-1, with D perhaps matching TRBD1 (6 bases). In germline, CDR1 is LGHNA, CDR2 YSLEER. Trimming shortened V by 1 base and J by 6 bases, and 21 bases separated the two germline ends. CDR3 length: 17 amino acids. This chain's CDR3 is CASSQVRGGGQPSEAFF. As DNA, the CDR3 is TGCGCCAGCAGCCAAGTACGCGGGGGGGGGCAGCCCTCTGAAGCTTTCTTT.

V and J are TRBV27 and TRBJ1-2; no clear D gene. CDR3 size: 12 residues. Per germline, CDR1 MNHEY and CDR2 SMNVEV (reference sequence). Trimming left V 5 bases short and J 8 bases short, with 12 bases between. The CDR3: CASSPTGLGYTF. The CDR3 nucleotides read TGTGCCAGCAGTCCCACCGGGTTGGGCTACACCTTC.

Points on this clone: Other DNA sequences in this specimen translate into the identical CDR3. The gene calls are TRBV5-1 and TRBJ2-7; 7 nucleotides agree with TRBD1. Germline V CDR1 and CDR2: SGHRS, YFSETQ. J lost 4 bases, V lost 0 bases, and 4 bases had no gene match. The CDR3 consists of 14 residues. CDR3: CASSLVQGRYEQYF. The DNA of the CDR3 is TGCGCCAGCAGCTTGGTACAGGGGCGGTACGAGCAGTACTTC.